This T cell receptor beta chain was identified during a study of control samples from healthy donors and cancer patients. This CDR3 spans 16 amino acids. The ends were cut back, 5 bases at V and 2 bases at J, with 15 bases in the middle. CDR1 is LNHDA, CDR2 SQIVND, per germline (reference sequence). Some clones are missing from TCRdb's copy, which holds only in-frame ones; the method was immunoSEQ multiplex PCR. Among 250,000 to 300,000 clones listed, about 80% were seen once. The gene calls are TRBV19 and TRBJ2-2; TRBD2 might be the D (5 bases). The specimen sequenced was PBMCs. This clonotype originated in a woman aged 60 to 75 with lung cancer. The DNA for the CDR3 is TGTGCCAGTAGTCTCGGAGCTAGCCTAAACACCGGGGAGCTGTTTTTT. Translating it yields CASSLGASLNTGELFF.